The 16 T cell receptor beta chains reported below all come from one sample, sequenced in a study of shared clonotypes between healthy human individuals. This table comes from immunoSEQ multiplex PCR, and its TCRdb copy is limited to in-frame clones, with some not included. The data show some 790,000 clones, 72% seen once. The sequenced sample consisted of memory CD4+ T cells sorted from blood. The subset is: CD45RA-negative fraction. The receptors come from a woman in her 30s in good health.

In nucleotides, the CDR3 is TGTGCCAGCTCACCAGGGGGAGTGGATGAAAAACTGTTTTTT. Amino acids: CASSPGGVDEKLFF. The rearrangement joins TRBV18 to TRBJ1-4; possibly TRBD1 for D (5 bases). With 2 bases removed from V and 6 bases from J, the gap between germline ends came to 10 bases. The CDR3 loop spans 14 amino acids. CDR1 is KGHSH, CDR2 LQKENI, per germline.

The chain recombines TRBV4-1 with TRBJ2-3; no clear D gene. V was pared by 1 base and J by 6 bases, with 11 bases between. This CDR3 comprises 14 residues. Per the germline V gene, CDR1 is MGHRA and CDR2 is YSYEKL. CDR3: CASSQATFLDTQYF. The CDR3, as DNA: TGCGCCAGCAGCCAAGCAACATTTCTCGATACGCAGTATTTT.

The chain couples TRBV6-5 to TRBJ2-7; TRBD2 is a possible D gene (6 bases). This CDR3 contains 13 residues. Deletions cut 5 bases from V and 6 bases from J, with 14 bases between. Germline values: CDR1 MNHEY, CDR2 SVGAGI. The CDR3 DNA sequence: TGTGCCAGCAGTCTCAGGGAGGCGAGCGAGCAGTACTTC. Amino acids: CASSLREASEQYF.

This clone was counted between two and nine times. V and J are TRBV7-9 and TRBJ1-4; 8 positions match TRBD1. From germline, CDR1 is SEHNR and CDR2 FQNEAQ (reference sequence). This CDR3 region has 12 residues. J was trimmed by 14 bases and V by 4 bases; bases with no gene match: 6. Written as DNA, the CDR3 is TGTGCCAGCAGCTCGACGACAGGGGTGCTGTTTTTT. Encoded protein: CASSSTTGVLFF.

This clone was found many times. The chain links TRBV19 to TRBJ1-2; 7 nucleotides line up with TRBD1. V gave up 2 bases and J gave up 6 bases; unmatched junction bases: 6. Germline V gives CDR1 LNHDA, CDR2 SQIVND (reference sequence). There are 14 residues in the CDR3. CDR3 region: CASSIRQGVDGYTF. CDR3 nucleotide sequence: TGTGCCAGTAGTATAAGACAGGGCGTCGATGGCTACACCTTC.

V gene TRBV6-1 combines with J gene TRBJ2-2; possible D gene TRBD1, 6 bases. Trimming shortened V by 6 bases and J by 1 base, and 9 bases separated the two germline ends. Germline values: CDR1 MNHNS, CDR2 SASEGT. CDR3 length: 14 amino acids. The CDR3 region is CASRVGQNTGELFF. The CDR3 DNA reads TGTGCCAGCAGGGTGGGACAGAACACCGGGGAGCTGTTTTTT.

The chain uses TRBV2 and TRBJ2-5, with D maybe TRBD2 (6 bases). The V gene's germline CDR1 is SNHLY and CDR2 FYNNEI. Trimming stripped 2 bases from V and 6 bases from J, with 13 bases between. The CDR3 is 14 amino acids. CDR3 sequence (DNA): TGTGCCAGCAGTGAAATTTCCGGGGGAAAGACCCAGTACTTC. Protein product: CASSEISGGKTQYF. The whole variable domain, filled in from reference TRBV2 and TRBJ2-5, reads EPEVTQTPSHQVTQMGQEVILRCVPISNHLYFYWYRQILGQKVEFLVSFYNNEISEKSEIFDDQFSVERPDGSNFTLKIRSTKLEDSAMYFCASSEISGGKTQYFGPGTRLLVL.

This clone turned up a few times. V usage is TRBV6-5 and J usage is TRBJ2-7; 9 bases are shared with TRBD1. The CDR3 is made up of 14 amino acids. Germline loops: CDR1 MNHEY, CDR2 SVGAGI. The V and J ends lost 5 bases and 3 bases, in that order; junction bases with no gene match: 5. CDR3 amino acids: CASSPGTGFYEQYF. In DNA form, the CDR3 reads TGTGCCAGCAGTCCCGGGACAGGGTTCTACGAGCAGTACTTC.

The chain uses TRBV19 and TRBJ1-5; the D gene is possibly TRBD1 (5 bases). The V gene's germline CDR1 is LNHDA and CDR2 SQIVND (reference sequence). The V gene lost 3 bases and the J gene lost 4 bases, with 16 bases spanning the gap. This CDR3 is built from 16 residues. In DNA, the CDR3 is TGTGCCAGTAGTATGCGGGTGTTACAGGAGAATCAGCCCCAGCATTTT. It yields the protein CASSMRVLQENQPQHF.

The rearrangement links TRBV29-1 to TRBJ2-2; a possible D gene is TRBD2 (5 bases). V lost 3 bases and J 5 bases, leaving 7 bases between the germline ends. CDR1 is SQVTM and CDR2 is ANQGSEA in the germline V gene. This CDR3 contains 12 residues. DNA of the CDR3: TGCAGCGTTGATAGAGGGACCGGGGAGCTGTTTTTT. This sequence encodes CSVDRGTGELFF.

V and J are TRBV4-2 and TRBJ2-7; 12 bases fit TRBD2. Trimming removed 3 bases from V and 4 bases from J; junction bases left unmatched: 16. This CDR3 has 19 residues. Germline CDR1 LGHNA, CDR2 YNFKEQ. CDR3 region: CASSHQTSGSPFASYEQYF. The CDR3 DNA reads TGTGCCAGCAGCCACCAGACTAGCGGGAGCCCCTTTGCGAGTTACGAGCAGTACTTC.

The chain carries TRBV7-9 and TRBJ1-1; D call uncertain. The germline V and J ends were trimmed by 6 bases and 3 bases, with 11 bases remaining between them. CDR3 length equals 13 residues. Per the germline V gene, CDR1 is SEHNR and CDR2 is FQNEAQ (reference sequence). CDR3: CASSGPWDTEAFF. The CDR3 DNA follows: TGTGCCAGCAGTGGGCCCTGGGACACTGAAGCTTTCTTT.

This rearrangement joins TRBV2 to TRBJ2-1, with 9 positions matching TRBD1. The CDR3 runs 16 residues. Looked up from germline, CDR1 is SNHLY and CDR2 is FYNNEI. Losses at the gene ends were 6 bases for V and 0 bases for J; bases not matched to a gene: 6. The CDR3, as DNA: TGTGCCAGCAGAACCGGGACAGGGAGCTCCTACAATGAGCAGTTCTTC. Translation: CASRTGTGSSYNEQFF.

The chain links TRBV6-6 to TRBJ1-5; no clear D gene. V gave up 6 bases and J gave up 5 bases, with 14 bases separating them. Germline V gene lookup returns CDR1 MNHNY and CDR2 SVGAGI (reference sequence). CDR3 size: 14 residues. The CDR3 nucleotides read TGTGCCAGCAGGGCGACTGATCGGCATCAGCCCCAGCATTTT. Its translation: CASRATDRHQPQHF.

This chain links TRBV5-1 with TRBJ1-1; D is uncertain. Germline loops: CDR1 SGHRS, CDR2 YFSETQ. V lost 3 bases and J 5 bases, leaving 17 bases between the germline ends. The CDR3 extends over 15 amino acids. The CDR3 protein is CASSSPDGGHTEAFF. The CDR3 region has the DNA TGCGCCAGCAGCTCGCCGGACGGAGGCCATACTGAAGCTTTCTTT.

This clone was detected only a few times. CDR3 DNA: TGCGCCAGCAGCTTGGTTCTTGCGGGAGACGCAGATACGCAGTATTTT. It yields the protein CASSLVLAGDADTQYF. The chain uses TRBV5-1 and TRBJ2-3; the match to TRBD2 covers 7 bases. J gave up 4 bases and V 0 bases, and 8 bases lay outside the gene matches. CDR1 is SGHRS, CDR2 YFSETQ, per germline. The CDR3 contains 16 residues.